What follows is one T cell receptor (beta chain) and its context. Antigen unknown. These data come from a study of CD8 T cells in ankylosing spondylitis. Per germline, CDR1 SGHRS and CDR2 YFSETQ. This CDR3 contains 14 residues. V was pared by 4 bases and J by 4 bases, with 14 bases between. Study-wide results and caveats: What seemed typical of ankylosing spondylitis blood was a TCR beta motif built from about 8 highly homologous variants. Clones that were linked to disease were CD8+ and were relatively rare in peripheral blood. Enrichment of disease-linked clones was reportedly significant in matched ankylosing spondylitis synovial fluid.

Researchers built TCR beta libraries using quantitative 5'-RACE with molecular barcodes. TCRdb called the 5' RACE reads again in MiXCR, with one record for every CDR3 protein. The table has fewer than 650,000 distinct CDR3 sequences, approximately 11% seen once; the top ten hold approximately 6.3%. Specimen: blood, either unsorted or a sorted T cell fraction (not recorded which). The rearrangement uses TRBV5-1 and TRBJ2-5; the D gene is possibly TRBD2 (7 bases). The source of this sequence is a male donor with ankylosing spondylitis. The DNA of the CDR3 is TGCGCCAGCAGCCCCAGGGGCGGGGGAGAGACCCAGTACTTC. Its protein is CASSPRGGGETQYF. Looking up the rest from reference TRBV5-1 and TRBJ2-5 gives the full variable domain: KAGVTQTPRYLIKTRGQQVTLSCSPISGHRSVSWYQQTPGQGLQFLFEYFSETQRNKGNFPGRFSGRQFSNSRSEMNVSTLELGDSALYLCASSPRGGGETQYFGPGTRLLVL.